The sequence of this T cell receptor beta chain was determined in a study of a mutant IDH1 vaccine in newly diagnosed glioma. Study information: Among treated patients, about 62% were male and approximately 40% female, and mean age was about 39 years.

The repertoire was sequenced with immunoSEQ multiplex PCR; TCRdb's copy has only in-frame clones and lacks some. Found here are tens of thousands of clones, around 79% of them singletons; the top ten hold around 5%. The V gene end was trimmed by 4 bases and the J gene end by 1 base; junction bases not matched to a gene: 11. The CDR3 runs to 17 residues. Germline loops: CDR1 SGHRS, CDR2 YFSETQ. Regarding time point: baseline, week 1 (first vaccination visit). This sample's treatment: pre-vaccination baseline after standard-of-care therapy. General study findings and limits: Pseudoprogression appears to have had no connection to changes in top peripheral T cell clonotypes.

In regard to this clone: Its antigen remains unknown.

The chain is built from TRBV5-1 and TRBJ1-1; 9 nucleotides match TRBD1. This TCR derives from a middle-aged man with glioma. Some clones in this sample may be carry-over from other donors' samples. This sample comprised PBMCs, obtained from a glioma patient treated with radiotherapy, temozolomide or both. The CDR3 DNA reads TGCGCCAGCAGCCTATCACCCGGGACAGGGCAGAACACTGAAGCTTTCTTT. Protein sequence: CASSLSPGTGQNTEAFF.